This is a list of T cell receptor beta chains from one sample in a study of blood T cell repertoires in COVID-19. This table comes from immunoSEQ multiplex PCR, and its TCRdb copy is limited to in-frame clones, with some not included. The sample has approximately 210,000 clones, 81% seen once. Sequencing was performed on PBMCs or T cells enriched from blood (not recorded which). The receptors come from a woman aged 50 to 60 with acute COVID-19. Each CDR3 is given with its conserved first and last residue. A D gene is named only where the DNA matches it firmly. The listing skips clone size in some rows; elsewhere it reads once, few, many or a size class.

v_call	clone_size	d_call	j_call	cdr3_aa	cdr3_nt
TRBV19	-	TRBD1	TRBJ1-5	CASRPGQGPNQPQHF	TGTGCCAGTAGACCGGGACAGGGCCCCAATCAGCCCCAGCATTTT
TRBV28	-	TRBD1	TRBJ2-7	CASNPPDRGPEQYF	TGTGCCAGCAACCCGCCCGACAGGGGACCCGAGCAGTACTTC
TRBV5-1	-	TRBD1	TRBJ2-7	CASSHTGTGAPYEQYF	TGCGCCAGCAGCCACACAGGGACAGGGGCGCCCTACGAGCAGTACTTC
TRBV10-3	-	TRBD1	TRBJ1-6	CAISAGQGNNSPLHF	TGTGCCATCAGCGCGGGACAGGGGAATAATTCACCCCTCCACTTT
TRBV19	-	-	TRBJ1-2	CASSIDGMRGGYTF	TGTGCCAGTAGTATTGACGGGATGCGTGGTGGCTACACCTTC
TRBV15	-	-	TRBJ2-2	CATSKFGDTNTGELFF	TGTGCCACCAGCAAATTTGGGGACACGAACACCGGGGAGCTGTTTTTT
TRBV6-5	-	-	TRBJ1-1	CASGRTNTEAFF	TGTGCCAGCGGGAGGACGAACACTGAAGCTTTCTTT
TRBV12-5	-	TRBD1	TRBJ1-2	CASAEDRATNYGYTF	TGTGCTAGTGCTGAGGACAGGGCAACTAACTATGGCTACACCTTC
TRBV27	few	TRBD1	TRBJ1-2	CASSFSDRGHRNYGYTF	TGTGCCAGCAGTTTTTCGGACAGGGGACATCGGAACTATGGCTACACCTTC
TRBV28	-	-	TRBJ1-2	CASSLTYRVTNYGYTF	TGTGCCAGCAGTTTGACTTACAGGGTAACTAACTATGGCTACACCTTC
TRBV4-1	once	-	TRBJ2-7	CASSQGVGSYEQYF	TGCGCCAGCAGCCAAGGTGTGGGCAGCTACGAGCAGTACTTC
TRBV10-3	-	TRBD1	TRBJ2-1	CATEWGDRGNEQFF	TGTGCCACCGAATGGGGAGACAGGGGCAATGAGCAGTTCTTC
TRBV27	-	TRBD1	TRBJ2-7	CASRRTGASYEQYF	TGTGCCAGCAGACGGACAGGAGCTTCCTACGAGCAGTACTTC
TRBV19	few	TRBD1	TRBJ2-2	CASSKGTGGAGELFF	TGTGCCAGTAGTAAAGGGACAGGGGGAGCCGGGGAGCTGTTTTTT
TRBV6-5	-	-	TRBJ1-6	CASSVRNSPLHF	TGTGCCAGCAGCGTACGGAATTCACCCCTCCACTTT
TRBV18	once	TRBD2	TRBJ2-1	CASSSSRGGRDEQFF	TGTGCCAGCTCATCATCGCGGGGGGGCCGCGATGAGCAGTTCTTC
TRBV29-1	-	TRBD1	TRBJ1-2	CSGRTGDGYTF	TGCAGCGGACGGACAGGGGATGGCTACACCTTC
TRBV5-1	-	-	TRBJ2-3	CASSLGVLTDTQYF	TGCGCCAGCAGCTTGGGCGTTCTCACAGATACGCAGTATTTT
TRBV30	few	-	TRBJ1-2	CAWATGFHGYTF	TGTGCCTGGGCTACAGGGTTCCATGGCTACACCTTC
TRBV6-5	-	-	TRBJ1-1	CASSYIMGRGGYRAFF	TGTGCCAGCAGTTACATCATGGGTCGGGGGGGTTATCGAGCTTTCTTT
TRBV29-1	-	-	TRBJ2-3	CSVLDLDTQYF	TGCAGCGTGCTAGACCTGGATACGCAGTATTTT
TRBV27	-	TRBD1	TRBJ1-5	CASSRDSYSNQPQHF	TGTGCCAGCAGTCGGGACAGCTATAGCAATCAGCCCCAGCATTTT
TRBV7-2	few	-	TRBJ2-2	CASSSFSRGELFF	TGTGCCAGCAGTTCCTTTTCTCGGGGGGAGCTGTTTTTT
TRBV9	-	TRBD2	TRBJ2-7	CASSVGLAGGNEQYF	TGTGCCAGCAGCGTCGGACTAGCGGGAGGTAACGAGCAGTACTTC
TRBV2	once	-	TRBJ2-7	CASVPGGVYEQYF	TGTGCCAGCGTGCCGGGGGGCGTCTACGAGCAGTACTTC
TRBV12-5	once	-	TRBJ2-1	CASGTEGRHYNEQFF	TGTGCTAGTGGGACAGAAGGCCGGCACTACAATGAGCAGTTCTTC
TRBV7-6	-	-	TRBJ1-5	CASSLGAGNKDQPQHF	TGTGCCAGCAGCTTAGGAGCCGGGAACAAGGATCAGCCCCAGCATTTT
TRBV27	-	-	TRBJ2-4	CASSPGSRAKNIQYF	TGTGCCAGCAGTCCAGGGTCTCGCGCCAAAAACATTCAGTACTTC
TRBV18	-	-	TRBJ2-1	CASSPRTLSPERLNNEQFF	TGTGCCAGCTCACCCAGGACACTCTCGCCGGAACGACTTAACAATGAGCAGTTCTTC
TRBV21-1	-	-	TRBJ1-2	CASSNGVHYGYTF	TGTGCCAGCAGCAACGGGGTTCACTATGGCTACACCTTC
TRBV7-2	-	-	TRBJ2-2	CASSLALGPVPGELFF	TGTGCCAGCAGCTTAGCACTAGGCCCCGTCCCCGGGGAGCTGTTTTTT
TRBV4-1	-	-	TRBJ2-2	CASSQDSGNTGELFF	TGCGCCAGCAGCCAAGATTCAGGGAACACCGGGGAGCTGTTTTTT
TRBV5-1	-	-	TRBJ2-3	CASSPGLPPTDTQYF	TGCGCCAGCAGCCCAGGACTTCCCCCCACAGATACGCAGTATTTT
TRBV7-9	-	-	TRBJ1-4	CASSFGSGEGEKLFF	TGTGCCAGCAGCTTTGGATCAGGGGAAGGTGAAAAACTGTTTTTT
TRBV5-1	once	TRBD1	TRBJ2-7	CASSPTRGQFHEQYF	TGCGCCAGCAGCCCGACGAGGGGGCAGTTCCACGAGCAGTACTTC
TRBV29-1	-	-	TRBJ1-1	CSLYYGTEAFF	TGCAGCCTTTATTACGGGACTGAAGCTTTCTTT
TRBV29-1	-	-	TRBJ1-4	CSVVGGVTNEKLFF	TGCAGCGTTGTAGGGGGGGTCACTAATGAAAAACTGTTTTTT
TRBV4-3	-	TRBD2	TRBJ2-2	CASSQVLAGGTGELFF	TGCGCCAGCAGCCAAGTTCTAGCGGGAGGAACCGGGGAGCTGTTTTTT
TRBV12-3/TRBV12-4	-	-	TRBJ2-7	CASSLINEQYF	TGTGCCAGCAGCCTTATAAACGAGCAGTACTTC
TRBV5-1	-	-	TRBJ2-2	CASSLISPPTKTGELFF	TGCGCCAGCAGCTTGATATCACCGCCGACTAAGACCGGGGAGCTGTTTTTT
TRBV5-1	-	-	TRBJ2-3	CASRAGPSTDTQYF	TGCGCCAGCAGGGCGGGACCGAGCACAGATACGCAGTATTTT
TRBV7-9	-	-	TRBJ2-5	CASTPWRGETQYF	TGTGCCAGCACTCCGTGGCGCGGGGAGACCCAGTACTTC
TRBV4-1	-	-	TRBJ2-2	CASSQVTSPGELFF	TGCGCCAGCAGCCAAGTGACTAGTCCCGGGGAGCTGTTTTTT
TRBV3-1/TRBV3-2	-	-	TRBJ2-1	CASGRDEQFF	TGTGCCAGTGGTCGGGATGAGCAGTTCTTC
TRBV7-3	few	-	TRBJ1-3	CASSLRPGSGNTIYF	TGTGCCAGCAGCTTAAGACCAGGCTCTGGAAACACCATATATTTT
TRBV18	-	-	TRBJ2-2	CASSRPLAGNTGELFF	TGTGCCAGCTCAAGACCTCTGGCGGGGAACACCGGGGAGCTGTTTTTT
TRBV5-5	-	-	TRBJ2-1	CASSLEVAFGNEQFF	TGTGCCAGCAGCTTGGAAGTAGCATTCGGCAATGAGCAGTTCTTC
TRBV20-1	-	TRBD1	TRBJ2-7	CSAGQGNEQYF	TGCAGTGCTGGACAGGGAAACGAGCAGTACTTC
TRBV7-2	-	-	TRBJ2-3	CASSLYPGVADTQYF	TGTGCCAGCAGCTTATATCCCGGGGTCGCAGATACGCAGTATTTT
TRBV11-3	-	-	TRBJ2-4	CASSLGTFLAKNIQYF	TGTGCCAGCAGCTTAGGGACTTTTCTAGCCAAAAACATTCAGTACTTC
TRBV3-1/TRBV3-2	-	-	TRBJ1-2	CASSQSHRDYGYTF	TGTGCCAGCAGCCAATCTCACAGGGACTATGGCTACACCTTC